The rows below give T cell receptor beta chains drawn from one sample of a study of beta chain features in type 1 diabetes. Method: immunoSEQ multiplex PCR; TCRdb's copy keeps in-frame clones and lacks some. The top ten hold more than 0.09% of the sample, which has 600,000 to 700,000 clones, 9.5% to 15% seen once. Sequences were obtained from naive CD4+ T cells from blood. Receptor source: a man under 40 with type 1 diabetes. The CDR3 runs from the conserved cysteine through the conserved F or W. A D gene is named only where the DNA matches it firmly. A clone size is listed for some rows: how often the clone was seen (once, few, many), or a class if it is expanded.

abundance	v_gene	j_gene	d_gene	CDR3aa	CDR3nt
few	TRBV19	TRBJ1-5	.	CASSIGQVNQPQHF	TGTGCCAGTAGTATCGGGCAGGTCAATCAGCCCCAGCATTTT
.	TRBV6-5	TRBJ1-2	.	CASKAGRIYGYTF	TGTGCCAGCAAGGCAGGGAGAATCTATGGCTACACCTTC
few	TRBV5-6	TRBJ2-6	.	CASSPKTGANVLTF	TGTGCCAGCAGTCCTAAAACAGGGGCCAACGTCCTGACTTTC
few	TRBV7-9	TRBJ1-1	.	CASSLGQMNTEAFF	TGTGCCAGCAGCTTAGGGCAGATGAACACTGAAGCTTTCTTT
few	TRBV7-3	TRBJ2-3	.	CASSLTYTDTQYF	TGTGCCAGCAGCTTAACCTACACAGATACGCAGTATTTT
.	TRBV7-2	TRBJ2-7	.	CASSSVAPWDSYEQYF	TGTGCCAGCAGCTCCGTAGCGCCATGGGACTCCTACGAGCAGTACTTC
.	TRBV7-2	TRBJ1-2	.	CASSLRSLVGYTF	TGTGCCAGCAGCTTAAGGTCTCTAGTTGGCTACACCTTC
.	TRBV5-6	TRBJ1-5	TRBD1	CASSSPGQNQPQHF	TGTGCCAGCAGCTCACCGGGACAGAATCAGCCCCAGCATTTT
.	TRBV15	TRBJ1-1	.	CATSRDVEGEAFF	TGTGCCACCAGCAGAGATGTAGAGGGGGAAGCTTTCTTT
.	TRBV30	TRBJ2-5	TRBD1	CAWRRGPQETQYF	TGTGCCTGGAGGAGGGGGCCTCAAGAGACCCAGTACTTC
.	TRBV21-1	TRBJ2-3	.	CASSNVTGRDRVSDTQYF	TGTGCCAGCAGCAACGTCACCGGGCGGGACAGGGTTTCTGATACGCAGTATTTT
few	TRBV28	TRBJ2-6	.	CASSVQISGANVLTF	TGTGCCAGCAGTGTCCAGATCTCTGGGGCCAACGTCCTGACTTTC
.	TRBV5-4	TRBJ1-6	.	CASSGEGYGSPLHF	TGTGCCAGCAGCGGGGAGGGGTACGGTTCACCCCTCCACTTT
few	TRBV12-5	TRBJ2-1	.	CASGLVLWEQFF	TGTGCTAGTGGTTTGGTATTATGGGAGCAGTTCTTC
.	TRBV2	TRBJ2-7	.	CASSAVGPSYEQYF	TGTGCCAGCAGTGCAGTCGGCCCCTCCTACGAGCAGTACTTC
few	TRBV15	TRBJ1-2	.	CATSRDNIVGYTF	TGTGCCACCAGCAGAGATAACATCGTTGGCTACACCTTC
few	TRBV28	TRBJ2-1	.	CASRRGGDSSYNEQFF	TGTGCCAGCAGAAGGGGGGGCGATAGCTCCTACAATGAGCAGTTCTTC
few	TRBV7-2	TRBJ1-5	.	CASSFSLRNQPQHF	TGTGCCAGCAGCTTTAGCCTCCGCAATCAGCCCCAGCATTTT
.	TRBV5-4	TRBJ1-6	.	CASSLEGHNSPLHF	TGTGCCAGCAGCTTGGAGGGTCATAATTCACCCCTCCACTTT
.	TRBV28	TRBJ2-3	.	CASSPTGSPSHTQYF	TGTGCCAGCAGCCCAACCGGGAGTCCCTCGCATACGCAGTATTTT
few	TRBV19	TRBJ1-5	TRBD1	CASSTLQGNQPQHF	TGTGCCAGTAGTACCTTACAGGGGAATCAGCCCCAGCATTTT
.	TRBV4-2	TRBJ1-2	TRBD1	CASSQELQGARGYTF	TGTGCCAGCAGCCAAGAATTGCAGGGGGCCCGTGGCTACACCTTC
.	TRBV7-7	TRBJ2-2	.	CASSLRTANTGELFF	TGTGCTAGCAGCTTAAGGACAGCCAACACCGGGGAGCTGTTTTTT
few	TRBV29-1	TRBJ2-3	TRBD2	CSVDIAGGTDTQYF	TGCAGCGTTGATATAGCGGGGGGCACAGATACGCAGTATTTT
few	TRBV29-1	TRBJ2-7	TRBD1	CSVKGQGANEQYF	TGCAGCGTTAAGGGACAGGGGGCAAACGAGCAGTACTTC
.	TRBV6-1	TRBJ2-5	TRBD1	CASSEQTGRQETQYF	TGTGCCAGCAGTGAACAGACAGGGCGTCAAGAGACCCAGTACTTC
few	TRBV7-6	TRBJ1-4	.	CASATLKKGLANEKLFF	TGTGCCAGCGCTACCCTGAAGAAAGGGCTAGCTAATGAAAAACTGTTTTTT
few	TRBV7-8	TRBJ2-5	TRBD1	CASRKLTGNGETQYF	TGTGCCAGCAGAAAACTGACAGGGAACGGAGAGACCCAGTACTTC
.	TRBV29-1	TRBJ1-2	.	CSVANYGYTF	TGCAGCGTCGCCAACTATGGCTACACCTTC
few	TRBV12-5	TRBJ1-1	.	CASGLGAQPEAFF	TGTGCTAGTGGTTTGGGGGCTCAGCCTGAAGCTTTCTTT
.	TRBV9	TRBJ1-4	.	CASSATTHDEKLFF	TGTGCCAGCAGCGCGACCACACATGATGAAAAACTGTTTTTT
.	TRBV9	TRBJ2-2	.	CASSPGGTLDKSGELFF	TGTGCCAGCAGCCCCGGAGGTACCCTAGACAAGTCCGGGGAGCTGTTTTTT
.	TRBV2	TRBJ2-5	TRBD1	CASSMRTGGQETQYF	TGTGCCAGCAGTATGAGGACAGGGGGCCAAGAGACCCAGTACTTC
few	TRBV2	TRBJ2-1	.	CASSATRGAGNEQFF	TGTGCCAGCAGCGCTACTAGGGGGGCCGGCAATGAGCAGTTCTTC
few	TRBV30	TRBJ2-7	.	CAWSGGQSQYF	TGTGCCTGGAGCGGAGGACAGTCGCAGTACTTC
.	TRBV10-3	TRBJ2-5	.	CAISDPTGGGETQYF	TGTGCCATCAGTGACCCAACGGGGGGCGGTGAGACCCAGTACTTC
few	TRBV18	TRBJ1-5	.	CASSPESINQPQHF	TGTGCCAGCTCACCAGAAAGCATCAATCAGCCCCAGCATTTT
.	TRBV30	TRBJ1-5	.	CAWSVQTNQPQHF	TGTGCCTGGAGTGTGCAGACCAATCAGCCCCAGCATTTT
.	TRBV27	TRBJ1-5	.	CASSETWGSYSNQPQHF	TGTGCCAGCAGTGAGACATGGGGGAGTTATAGCAATCAGCCCCAGCATTTT
.	TRBV27	TRBJ1-5	TRBD1	CASSPSIRPTGSQSSNQPQHF	TGTGCCAGCAGTCCATCGATTCGACCGACAGGGTCCCAAAGTAGCAATCAGCCCCAGCATTTT
.	TRBV5-1	TRBJ2-3	.	CASSLAVLEDTQYF	TGCGCCAGCAGCTTGGCCGTGCTAGAAGATACGCAGTATTTT
.	TRBV5-4	TRBJ1-2	TRBD1	CASSLAGGNGYTF	TGTGCCAGCAGCTTGGCAGGGGGCAATGGCTACACCTTC
few	TRBV7-9	TRBJ2-7	TRBD1	CASTFRTGTPYEQYF	TGTGCCAGCACTTTCAGGACAGGGACCCCCTACGAGCAGTACTTC
few	TRBV10-3	TRBJ2-1	.	CATLRETEQFF	TGTGCCACCCTCAGGGAGACTGAGCAGTTCTTC